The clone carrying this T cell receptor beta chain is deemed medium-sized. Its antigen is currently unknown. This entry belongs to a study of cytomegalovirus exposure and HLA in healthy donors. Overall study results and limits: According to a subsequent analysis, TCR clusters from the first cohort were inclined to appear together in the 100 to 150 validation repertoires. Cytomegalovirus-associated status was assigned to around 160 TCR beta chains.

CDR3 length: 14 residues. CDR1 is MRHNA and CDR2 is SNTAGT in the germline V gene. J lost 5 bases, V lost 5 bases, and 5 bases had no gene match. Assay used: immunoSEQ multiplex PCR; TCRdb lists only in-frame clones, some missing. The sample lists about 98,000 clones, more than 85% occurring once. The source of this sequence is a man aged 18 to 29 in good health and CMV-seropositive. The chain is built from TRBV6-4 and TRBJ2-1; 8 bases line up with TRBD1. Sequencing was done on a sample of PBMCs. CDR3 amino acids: CASSRWTGHNEQFF. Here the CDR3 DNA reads TGTGCCAGCAGTCGATGGACAGGGCACAATGAGCAGTTCTTC.